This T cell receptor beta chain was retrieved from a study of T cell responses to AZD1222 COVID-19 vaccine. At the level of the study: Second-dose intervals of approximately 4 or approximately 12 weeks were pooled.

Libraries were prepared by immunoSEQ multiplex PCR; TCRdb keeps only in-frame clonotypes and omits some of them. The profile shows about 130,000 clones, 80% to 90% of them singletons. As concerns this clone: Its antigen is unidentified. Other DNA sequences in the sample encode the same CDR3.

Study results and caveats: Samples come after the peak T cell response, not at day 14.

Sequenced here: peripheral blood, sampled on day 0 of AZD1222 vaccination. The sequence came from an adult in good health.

In DNA, the CDR3 is TGTGCCAGCTCACCGGGGCTTCAAGAGACCCAGTACTTC. This codes for CASSPGLQETQYF. The V gene is TRBV18, the J gene TRBJ2-5, with D possibly being TRBD1 (5 bases). Per germline, CDR1 KGHSH and CDR2 LQKENI. The CDR3 length is 13 residues. Trimming stripped 3 bases from V and 2 bases from J, with 7 bases between.